This T cell receptor beta chain was profiled in a study of blood T cell repertoires in COVID-19. Overall study context: T cells, B-cell-depleted T cells, or PBMCs supplied cDNA or gDNA.

Per germline, CDR1 MNHNY and CDR2 SVGAGI (reference sequence). The CDR3 covers 21 residues. V shed 5 bases and J shed 5 bases, with 33 bases lying between them. Enrolled during active infection, Seattle patients were then followed longitudinally. This clone has more than one count but fewer than ten. Per the original methods: How many nucleated cells were present was estimated from reference gene primer amplification. The protocol was immunoSEQ multiplex PCR, while the TCRdb copy is restricted to in-frame clones and leaves out a portion. Clonal size and the V and J genes are those of that table, whereas D and trimming came from the DNA. This table has approximately 290,000 clones, 80% to 85% appearing once.

This clonotype was sampled from an older person with COVID-19, enrolled during active disease. The V call is TRBV6-6, the J call TRBJ1-4; perhaps TRBD1 as D (6 bases). Input material: peripheral blood. The CDR3 sequence: CASSHPGPGTPGPLQNEKLFF. The CDR3 DNA sequence: TGTGCCAGCAGTCATCCCGGCCCCGGGACACCCGGCCCTCTTCAAAATGAAAAACTGTTTTTT.